These T cell receptor beta chains were read from a single sample in a study of human T cells and chemical hapten exposure. TCRdb reanalysed the RACE reads using MiXCR and keeps one entry per CDR3 protein. The table records under 40,000 distinct CDR3 sequences, roughly 12% of them present only once. This specimen was whole blood, taken in connection with sensitization to the hapten diphenylcyclopropenone (DPC). These receptors all come from a woman aged 40 to 50 with alopecia areata. Some clones in this sample may be carry-over from other donors' samples. The CDR3 runs from the conserved cysteine through the conserved F or W. Each record gives: D gene, V gene, J gene, clone size, CDR3 DNA, CDR3 protein. The D gene is left open where the match is weak. Only part of the rows carry a size: once, few, many, or a class if the clone is expanded.

D: TRBD2
V: TRBV5-4
J: TRBJ2-1
size: NA
DNA: TGTGCCAGCAGCCCACGGACTAGCGGGACCAATGAGCAGTTCTTC
CDR3: CASSPRTSGTNEQFF

D: NA
V: TRBV10-3
J: TRBJ1-1
size: few
DNA: TGTGCCATCCTCCAGAACACTGAAGCTTTCTTT
CDR3: CAILQNTEAFF

D: NA
V: TRBV5-4
J: TRBJ2-5
size: few
DNA: TGTGCCAGCAGCTCCATCGACGGGCAAGAGACCCAGTACTTC
CDR3: CASSSIDGQETQYF

D: NA
V: TRBV30
J: TRBJ1-6
size: many
DNA: TGTGCCTGGAAGGGACTTTCGAGCTCCTATAATTCACCCCTCCACTTT
CDR3: CAWKGLSSSYNSPLHF

D: TRBD2
V: TRBV3-1
J: TRBJ2-3
size: few
DNA: TGTGCCAGCAGTGGACTAGCGGGTCCGACAGATACGCAGTATTTT
CDR3: CASSGLAGPTDTQYF

D: TRBD1
V: TRBV6-6
J: TRBJ2-7
size: many
DNA: TGTGCCAGCAGTTCGGAACCGGGACAGACCTCCAGAGTCTCCTACGAGCAGTACTTC
CDR3: CASSSEPGQTSRVSYEQYF

D: NA
V: TRBV9
J: TRBJ2-3
size: few
DNA: TGTGCCAGCAGCCCTTACGTTTCAGATACGCAGTATTTT
CDR3: CASSPYVSDTQYF

D: NA
V: TRBV10-3
J: TRBJ1-1
size: few
DNA: TGTGCCACCCAGGGTAGGGACACTGAAGCTTTCTTT
CDR3: CATQGRDTEAFF

D: NA
V: TRBV3-1
J: TRBJ1-1
size: many
DNA: TGTGCCAGCAGCCCCCGGGACCAATCCGTGGCTGAAGCTTTCTTT
CDR3: CASSPRDQSVAEAFF

D: TRBD2
V: TRBV7-9
J: TRBJ2-1
size: medium-sized
DNA: TGTGCCAGCAGCCCCATCGGTAGCGGGGGACCCTACAATGAGCAGTTCTTC
CDR3: CASSPIGSGGPYNEQFF

D: TRBD2
V: TRBV11-2
J: TRBJ2-2
size: few
DNA: TGTGCCAGCAGCCTAGCCAGCGGGGTGGGCGGGGAGCTGTTTTTT
CDR3: CASSLASGVGGELFF

D: TRBD1
V: TRBV28
J: TRBJ2-7
size: NA
DNA: TGTGCCAGCAGTCCCGGGACAGGGGAGGAGCAGTACTTC
CDR3: CASSPGTGEEQYF

D: TRBD1
V: TRBV4-3
J: TRBJ1-1
size: NA
DNA: TGCGCCAGCAGCGAGGACAGGCCGATGAACACTGAAGCTTTCTTT
CDR3: CASSEDRPMNTEAFF

D: TRBD1
V: TRBV13
J: TRBJ1-1
size: NA
DNA: TGTGCCAGCAGCTCTTGGGACAGGGCGGCTGAAGCTTTCTTT
CDR3: CASSSWDRAAEAFF

D: TRBD1
V: TRBV27
J: TRBJ1-4
size: NA
DNA: TGTGCCAGCAGCGTCCATTGGGGACAGCCTAATGAAAAACTGTTTTTT
CDR3: CASSVHWGQPNEKLFF

D: NA
V: TRBV7-9
J: TRBJ2-5
size: many
DNA: TGTGCCAGCAGCTGGGCAGAGACCCAGTACTTC
CDR3: CASSWAETQYF

D: NA
V: TRBV28
J: TRBJ1-1
size: NA
DNA: TGTGCCAGCAGTCACGAGGGCGGCCCTTCTTGGGATACTGAAGCTTTCTTT
CDR3: CASSHEGGPSWDTEAFF

D: TRBD2
V: TRBV4-1
J: TRBJ2-2
size: many
DNA: TGCGCCAGCAGCCACGGGACTAGCGGGAGGGACAACACCGGGGAGCTGTTTTTT
CDR3: CASSHGTSGRDNTGELFF

D: NA
V: TRBV5-5
J: TRBJ1-5
size: NA
DNA: TGTGCCAGCCCCCCCCGGGTGGGCCAGCCCCAGCATTTT
CDR3: CASPPRVGQPQHF

D: TRBD1
V: TRBV29-1
J: TRBJ1-1
size: NA
DNA: TGCAGCGTCCTAGTATGGGACAGGTTGGGATGGGCTGAAGCTTTCTTT
CDR3: CSVLVWDRLGWAEAFF

D: TRBD2
V: TRBV2
J: TRBJ2-7
size: many
DNA: TGTGCCAGCGGACAAGGACTAGCGGAATCCTACGAGCAGTACTTC
CDR3: CASGQGLAESYEQYF

D: NA
V: TRBV20-1
J: TRBJ1-4
size: few
DNA: TGCAGTGCTAGACAGACTTTTAATGAAAAACTGTTTTTT
CDR3: CSARQTFNEKLFF